The 23 T cell receptor beta chains listed next were all sequenced from one sample in a study of blood T cell repertoires in COVID-19. Some clones are missing from TCRdb's copy, which holds only in-frame ones; the method was immunoSEQ multiplex PCR. In the table there are some 290,000 clones, roughly 90% of which are singletons. The sample taken for sequencing was PBMCs or T cells enriched from blood (not recorded which). The receptors derive from a woman aged 25 to 45 who had been exposed to COVID-19.

V gene TRBV7-5 combines with J gene TRBJ1-3; the table's D call of TRBD1 was not tested on the DNA. TRBV7-5 is described as a pseudogene. The CDR3 is 16 residues long. For the CDR3, the DNA is TGTGCCAGAAGCTTAGTGTGGACAGGCGATGGAAACACCATATATTTT. This sequence encodes CARSLVWTGDGNTIYF.

The CDR3 sequence is CASSQDHRGLSPLHF. CDR3 sequence (DNA): TGTGCCAGCAGCCAAGATCACAGGGGCCTTTCACCCCTCCACTTT. This rearrangement joins TRBV3-1 (or the pseudogene TRBV3-2) to TRBJ1-6; 7 bases agree with TRBD1. Unmatched junction bases numbered 5, after V lost 0 bases and J lost 9 bases. The germline gives CDR1 LGHDT, CDR2 YNNKEL (reference sequence). CDR3 length: 15 amino acids.

The chain has TRBV4-1 and TRBJ2-3; TRBD2 aligns across 8 bases. The germline V gene has CDR1 MGHRA and CDR2 YSYEKL. The CDR3 runs 19 residues. The trim removed 1 base at V and 5 bases at J, leaving 17 bases unmatched. The CDR3 sequence is CASSQVVTSLERGIDTQYF. The CDR3 DNA follows: TGCGCCAGCAGCCAAGTAGTAACCTCTCTAGAGCGGGGGATAGATACGCAGTATTTT.

This chain links TRBV2 with TRBJ1-2; no firm D call. Per the germline V gene, CDR1 is SNHLY and CDR2 is FYNNEI. The CDR3 loop spans 13 amino acids. V lost 4 bases and J lost 4, with 10 bases in between. This CDR3 reads CASSASGIYGYTF. The CDR3 region has the DNA TGTGCCAGCAGTGCGTCAGGCATCTATGGCTACACCTTC.

The rearrangement joins TRBV15 to TRBJ1-5; TRBD1 agrees at 9 bases. The CDR3 is 17 residues long. With 0 bases clipped from V and 2 bases from J, the junction kept 5 bases outside the gene matches. The germline V gene has CDR1 LNHNV and CDR2 YYDKDF (reference sequence). CDR3 sequence: CATSRDLGQGGNQPQHF. The CDR3 DNA sequence: TGTGCCACCAGCAGAGATCTGGGACAGGGAGGCAATCAGCCCCAGCATTTT.

The chain carries TRBV7-2 and TRBJ1-2, with 9 positions matching TRBD1. The V and J ends lost 3 bases and 7 bases, in that order; junction bases with no gene match: 6. The CDR3 totals 14 residues. CDR1 and CDR2 (germline): SGHTA, FQGNSA. The CDR3 region is CASSFRDRAGGYTF. CDR3 in DNA: TGTGCCAGCAGCTTCCGGGACAGGGCTGGTGGCTACACCTTC.

J is TRBJ2-2 and V is TRBV6-4, with D tentatively TRBD1 (5 bases). The V gene lost 0 bases and the J gene lost 2 bases, with 10 bases spanning the gap. This CDR3 contains 16 residues. In germline, CDR1 is MRHNA, CDR2 SNTAGT. CDR3 nucleotides: TGTGCCAGCAGTGACTCTGACAGAACCAACACCGGGGAGCTGTTTTTT. Protein: CASSDSDRTNTGELFF.

This clone was recorded only once. The chain carries TRBV9 and TRBJ2-7; 12 nucleotides align to TRBD2. CDR3 length: 18 amino acids. Germline CDR1 SGDLS, CDR2 YYNGEE. The V and J ends lost 0 bases and 7 bases, in that order; junction bases with no gene match: 14. The CDR3 loop is CASSVGTSGATTLLEQYF. The DNA of the CDR3 is TGTGCCAGCAGCGTAGGGACTAGCGGGGCAACAACACTCTTGGAGCAGTACTTC.

As concerns this clone: Mismatch with germline at one junction end may stem from a read error. The V call is TRBV4-2, the J call TRBJ1-1; D not resolved. The CDR3 is 11 residues long. Germline assignment: CDR1 LGHNA and CDR2 YNFKEQ. CDR3 sequence: CASSQDTRRAF. The CDR3 region has the DNA TGTGCCAGCAGCCAAGATACCCGGCGGGCCTTT.

This chain uses TRBV11-2 with TRBJ2-1; TRBD2 is a possible D gene (5 bases). Germline CDR1 and CDR2: SGHAT and FQNNGV. This CDR3 has 16 residues. Trimming left V 0 bases short and J 8 bases short, with 17 bases between. The CDR3 nucleotides read TGTGCCAGCAGCTTAGATGGTGGCCTCAGAGGGTATGAGCAGTTCTTC. This encodes CASSLDGGLRGYEQFF.

The chain uses TRBV27 and TRBJ2-1; no reliable D call. Germline V lookup: CDR1 MNHEY, CDR2 SMNVEV (reference sequence). The CDR3 consists of 19 residues. V lost 4 bases and J 4 bases, leaving 26 bases between the germline ends. The CDR3 loop is CASSSYLNLPGPRYNEQFF. The CDR3 bases are TGTGCCAGCAGTTCCTACTTAAACCTCCCGGGTCCCCGGTACAATGAGCAGTTCTTC.

The CDR3 DNA sequence: TGTGCCAGTAGTAGGGGGAGGATGGATGGCTACACCTTC. Translating gives CASSRGRMDGYTF. The rearrangement joins TRBV19 to TRBJ1-2; D is perhaps TRBD1 (5 bases). The CDR3 runs to 13 residues. The germline V gene has CDR1 LNHDA and CDR2 SQIVND (reference sequence). V lost 4 bases and J lost 6, with 12 bases in between.

The chain employs TRBV5-4 and TRBJ1-5; D remains ambiguous. Germline CDR1 reads SGHNT; CDR2 reads YYREEE (reference sequence). The CDR3 runs 16 residues. V was pared by 3 bases and J by 2 bases, with 15 bases between. The CDR3 protein is CASSSRTEGGNQPQHF. The DNA for the CDR3 is TGTGCCAGCAGCTCCAGGACCGAGGGTGGCAATCAGCCCCAGCATTTT.

The chain uses TRBV5-1 and TRBJ2-3; the match to TRBD2 covers 8 bases. The CDR3 sequence is 14 residues long. Germline CDR1 reads SGHRS; CDR2 reads YFSETQ. Trimming at V came to 4 bases and at J to 6 bases, leaving 7 bases not matched to a gene. CDR3 coding DNA: TGCGCCAGCAGCCCCGGGACTAGTGCGGATACGCAGTATTTT. Translating gives CASSPGTSADTQYF.

The rearrangement joins TRBV5-5 to TRBJ2-5, with 8 bases aligning to TRBD1. V shed 0 bases and J 4 bases; nucleotides not matched to a gene: 5. Per the germline V gene, CDR1 is SGHKS and CDR2 is YYEKEE (reference sequence). This CDR3 is built from 15 residues. As DNA, the CDR3 is TGTGCCAGCAGCTTGGCCGGGACAGGTTTAGAGACCCAGTACTTC. Translating it yields CASSLAGTGLETQYF.

About this clone itself: Other DNA sequences of this sample code for an identical CDR3. The chain joins TRBV6-5 to TRBJ1-6, with 7 bases fitting TRBD1. The germline CDR1 and CDR2 sequences are MNHEY and SVGAGI. The length of the CDR3 is 14 residues. With 0 bases clipped from V and 9 bases from J, the junction kept 2 bases outside the gene matches. As DNA, the CDR3 is TGTGCCAGCAGTTACTCAGGGGGCGGTTCACCCCTCCACTTT. Translating it yields CASSYSGGGSPLHF.

V is TRBV7-9 and J is TRBJ2-2; possibly TRBD1 for D (5 bases). The V gene's germline CDR1 is SEHNR and CDR2 FQNEAQ (reference sequence). There are 16 residues in the CDR3. V lost 5 bases and J 4 bases, leaving 17 bases between the germline ends. CDR3 nucleotides: TGTGCCAGCAGCCACCCGGGCGGACAAATCACCGGGGAGCTGTTTTTT. Its translation: CASSHPGGQITGELFF.

The rearrangement joins TRBV5-1 to TRBJ2-3; perhaps TRBD2 as D (7 bases). Germline V lookup: CDR1 SGHRS, CDR2 YFSETQ. V lost 7 bases, J lost 4 bases, and 19 bases lay in between. The CDR3 has 15 residues. This CDR3 is CASAPGGLGADTQYF. CDR3 bases: TGCGCCAGCGCGCCCGGGGGGCTCGGAGCAGATACGCAGTATTTT.

This chain links TRBV25-1 with TRBJ1-5, with D maybe TRBD1 (5 bases). Deletions cut 8 bases from V and 1 base from J, with 12 bases between. The length of the CDR3 is 14 residues. Per germline, CDR1 MGHDK and CDR2 SYGVNS. CDR3 loop: CASVRVSSNQPQHF. The CDR3 coding sequence is TGTGCCAGCGTCAGGGTGTCGAGCAATCAGCCCCAGCATTTT.

In this sample, this clone turned up a few times. The rearrangement joins TRBV19 to TRBJ1-5; D might be TRBD1 (5 bases). The CDR3 is 17 residues long. The germline V gene has CDR1 LNHDA and CDR2 SQIVND (reference sequence). The V gene lost 4 bases and the J gene lost 2 bases, with 18 bases spanning the gap. The CDR3 region has the DNA TGTGCCAGTAGTAAGGCCTCCCAAGGGGTTGGCAATCAGCCCCAGCATTTT. Translation: CASSKASQGVGNQPQHF.

The chain employs TRBV2 and TRBJ1-5; no reliable D call. Trimming stripped 4 bases from V and 5 bases from J, with 6 bases between. The CDR3 contains 12 residues. Germline CDR1 reads SNHLY; CDR2 reads FYNNEI. CDR3 sequence: CASSGAYQPQHF. In DNA, the CDR3 is TGTGCCAGCAGTGGGGCCTATCAGCCCCAGCATTTT.

J is TRBJ1-4 and V is TRBV2; 7 positions match TRBD1. The CDR3 extends over 16 amino acids. CDR1 and CDR2 from the germline V gene are SNHLY and FYNNEI. Trimming cost V 6 bases and J 6 bases; bases outside gene matches: 13. CDR3 coding DNA: TGTGCCAGCAGCTTATACATGACAGGGATGGATGAAAAACTGTTTTTT. Translating gives CASSLYMTGMDEKLFF.

This clone has only one observation. At the DNA level, this CDR3 is encoded by other sequences in the same sample as well. The rearrangement uses TRBV5-1 and TRBJ1-4; possible D gene TRBD1, 5 bases. Trimming removed 4 bases from V and 0 bases from J, with 7 bases in between. Germline CDR1 reads SGHRS; CDR2 reads YFSETQ. CDR3 size: 14 residues. The CDR3 DNA follows: TGCGCCAGCAGCCTGACAGCAACTAATGAAAAACTGTTTTTT. Translated: CASSLTATNEKLFF.